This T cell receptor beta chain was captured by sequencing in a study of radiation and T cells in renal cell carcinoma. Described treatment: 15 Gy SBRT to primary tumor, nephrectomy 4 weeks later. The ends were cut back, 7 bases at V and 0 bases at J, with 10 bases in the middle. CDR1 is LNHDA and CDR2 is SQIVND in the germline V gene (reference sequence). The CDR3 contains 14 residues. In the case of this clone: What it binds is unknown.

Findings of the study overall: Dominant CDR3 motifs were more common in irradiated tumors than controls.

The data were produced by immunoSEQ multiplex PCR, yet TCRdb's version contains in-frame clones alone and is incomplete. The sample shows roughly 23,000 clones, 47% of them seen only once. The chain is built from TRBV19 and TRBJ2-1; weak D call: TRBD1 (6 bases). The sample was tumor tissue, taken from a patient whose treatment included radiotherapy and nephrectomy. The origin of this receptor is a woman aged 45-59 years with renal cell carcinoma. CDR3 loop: CASNQGSSYNEQFF. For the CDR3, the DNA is TGTGCCAGTAACCAGGGGAGCTCCTACAATGAGCAGTTCTTC.